The 27 T cell receptor beta chains below all came from one sample that was sequenced in a study of PD-1 blockade in classical Hodgkin lymphoma. Method: immunoSEQ multiplex PCR; TCRdb's copy keeps in-frame clones and lacks some. This table has around 90,000 clones, around 80% appearing once. Time point meaning: cycle 4 day 1 (C4D1), after around six weeks of nivolumab. In every patient, relapse followed autologous stem cell transplantation, while exposure to brentuximab vedotin differed. The sequencing here drew on peripheral blood mononuclear cells (PBMCs), taken before the fourth cycle of nivolumab. These receptors were taken from a human donor with classical Hodgkin lymphoma.

V usage is TRBV5-4 and J usage is TRBJ2-2; possible D gene TRBD1, 5 bases. This CDR3 region has 16 residues. The ends were cut back, 4 bases at V and 0 bases at J, with 13 bases in the middle. Germline CDR1 is SGHNT and CDR2 is YYREEE (reference sequence). CDR3 sequence: CASSRDRPANTGELFF. As DNA, the CDR3 is TGTGCCAGCAGCCGAGACAGACCGGCGAACACCGGGGAGCTGTTTTTT.

This rearrangement joins TRBV6-5 to TRBJ2-3, with 9 nucleotides matching TRBD1. Germline V gene data show CDR1 as MNHEY and CDR2 as SVGAGI. This CDR3 contains 16 residues. J lost 0 bases, V lost 4 bases, and 5 bases had no gene match. The DNA for the CDR3 is TGTGCCAGCAGTTCCTCCGGGACAGGGAGCACAGATACGCAGTATTTT. It encodes CASSSSGTGSTDTQYF.

The chain is built from TRBV5-4 and TRBJ2-3, with D possibly matching TRBD2 (6 bases). Germline-derived CDR1 and CDR2 are SGHNT and YYREEE (reference sequence). V lost 5 bases to trimming and J lost 3 bases, with 13 bases between them. CDR3 length equals 14 residues. The CDR3 coding sequence is TGTGCCAGCAGTCGTAGGGACTTGACAGATACGCAGTATTTT. Translated, it gives CASSRRDLTDTQYF.

The V call is TRBV27, the J call TRBJ1-2, with 8 bases that match TRBD1. With 10 bases clipped from V and 6 bases from J, the junction kept 25 bases outside the gene matches. The CDR3 is 18 residues long. Germline loops: CDR1 MNHEY, CDR2 SMNVEV (reference sequence). CDR3 region: CAIIFPPPTGEAGDGYTF. The CDR3 DNA sequence: TGTGCCATCATTTTCCCCCCTCCGACAGGGGAAGCTGGTGATGGCTACACCTTC.

The rearrangement links TRBV10-3 to TRBJ2-1; 7 nucleotides align to TRBD2. This CDR3 is 16 amino acids long. The V and J ends lost 6 bases and 7 bases, in that order; junction bases with no gene match: 15. In germline, CDR1 is ENHRY, CDR2 SYGVKD. CDR3 protein: CAIRGGSGTPFNEQFF. CDR3 nucleotide sequence: TGTGCCATCAGGGGAGGGAGCGGCACACCCTTTAATGAGCAGTTCTTC.

The genes are TRBV7-6 and TRBJ2-5; the match to TRBD1 covers 7 bases. Germline V gene lookup returns CDR1 SGHVS and CDR2 FNYEAQ. The CDR3 runs to 15 residues. The V and J ends lost 4 bases and 1 base, in that order; junction bases with no gene match: 6. The DNA for the CDR3 is TGTGCCAGCAGCTCCCGGACAGGCCCCCAAGAGACCCAGTACTTC. It specifies CASSSRTGPQETQYF.

The chain couples TRBV6-6 to TRBJ1-2; no firm D call. Trimming took 7 bases from V and 4 from J, leaving 10 bases between them. This CDR3 comprises 12 residues. Germline V gene data show CDR1 as MNHNY and CDR2 as SVGAGI (reference sequence). The CDR3 is CASTIGRYGYTF. The DNA of the CDR3 is TGTGCCAGCACTATAGGCCGCTATGGCTACACCTTC.

The chain uses TRBV29-1 and TRBJ2-7, with 9 bases that match TRBD1. The CDR3 has 12 amino acids. CDR1 is SQVTM, CDR2 ANQGSEA, per germline. Germline trimming cut 4 bases from V and 7 bases from J; bases unmatched to any gene: 5. CDR3 coding DNA: TGCAGCGTTGGTTACAGGGGGCTTGAGCAGTACTTC. Encoded protein: CSVGYRGLEQYF.

The V call is TRBV5-4, the J call TRBJ2-1; TRBD2 aligns across 15 bases. J lost 0 bases, V lost 3 bases, and 7 bases had no gene match. Germline assignment: CDR1 SGHNT and CDR2 YYREEE (reference sequence). This CDR3 has 19 amino acids. The DNA for the CDR3 is TGTGCCAGCAGCTCGGGACTAGCGGGGGGCCCGAGCTCCTACAATGAGCAGTTCTTC. Its protein is CASSSGLAGGPSSYNEQFF.

This chain joins TRBV19 and TRBJ2-4; unclear D gene. CDR3 size: 14 residues. The germline gives CDR1 LNHDA, CDR2 SQIVND (reference sequence). V was clipped by 6 bases and J by 8 bases, with 17 bases between them. The DNA for the CDR3 is TGTGCCAGTAGCCCCCCGACCATGGTGGACATTCAGTACTTC. Protein: CASSPPTMVDIQYF.

V gene TRBV11-2 combines with J gene TRBJ1-5; D unclear. Germline V gene sequence: CDR1 SGHAT, CDR2 FQNNGV. The CDR3 contains 14 residues. V lost 2 bases, J lost 7 bases, and 12 bases lay in between. CDR3 region: CASSLRPGSQPQHF. CDR3 coding DNA: TGTGCCAGCAGCTTACGGCCGGGATCACAGCCCCAGCATTTT.

Only a few counts were recorded for this clone. The rearrangement uses TRBV19 and TRBJ2-7, with 8 bases that match TRBD2. Trimming took 6 bases from V and 2 from J; bases not matched to a gene: 6. The V gene's germline CDR1 is LNHDA and CDR2 SQIVND (reference sequence). This CDR3 is built from 14 residues. The DNA of the CDR3 is TGTGCCAGTAGATCGTCAGCGGGAGCCTACGAGCAGTACTTC. Translating it yields CASRSSAGAYEQYF.

As DNA, the CDR3 is TGTGCCAGCAGTGGCGACAGGGGGCAGTACTTC. Amino acid sequence: CASSGDRGQYF. The rearrangement joins TRBV6-6 to TRBJ2-7, with 8 bases fitting TRBD1. This CDR3 region has 11 residues. Trimming removed 5 bases from V and 9 bases from J; junction bases left unmatched: 3. Germline values: CDR1 MNHNY, CDR2 SVGAGI (reference sequence).

A few counts support this clone. The chain is built from TRBV7-3 and TRBJ2-2; 9 positions match TRBD1. The CDR3 extends over 17 amino acids. After removal of 3 bases from V and 5 bases from J, the junction contained 10 bases not matched to a gene. CDR1 SGHTA and CDR2 FQGTGA come from the germline V gene. Written as DNA, the CDR3 is TGTGCCAGCAGCTTTTTCAGGCCAGGGACAGGGACCGGGGAGCTGTTTTTT. It codes for CASSFFRPGTGTGELFF.

The genes are TRBV11-2 and TRBJ2-1, with 9 nucleotides matching TRBD1. The CDR3 has 16 amino acids. V was clipped by 1 base and J by 8 bases; unmatched bases: 9. CDR1 and CDR2 (germline): SGHAT, FQNNGV. The CDR3 bases are TGTGCCAGCAGCTTAGCCCCTCGCAGGACAGGGGATGAGCAGTTCTTC. Its translation is CASSLAPRRTGDEQFF.

This rearrangement joins TRBV4-1 to TRBJ2-5, with 7 bases matching TRBD1. This CDR3 comprises 16 residues. The junction had 6 bases not matched to a gene; V was cut back by 1 base and J by 1 base. The germline gives CDR1 MGHRA, CDR2 YSYEKL. The CDR3 DNA reads TGCGCCAGCAGCCAAGGGGTCCGGGACAGCCAAGAGACCCAGTACTTC. Its translation is CASSQGVRDSQETQYF.

The chain recombines TRBV28 with TRBJ2-7, with a weak D call TRBD1 (6 bases). The CDR3 covers 14 residues. Trimming took 7 bases from V and 4 from J, leaving 17 bases between them. The germline gives CDR1 MDHEN, CDR2 SYDVKM. The CDR3 bases are TGTGCCAGCACCTCCAGGGGCTGGGGGTACGAGCAGTACTTC. As protein: CASTSRGWGYEQYF.

The chain uses TRBV7-2 and TRBJ2-1; D is uncertain. Germline V gives CDR1 SGHTA, CDR2 FQGNSA. Trimming removed 5 bases at V and 7 bases at J, with 9 bases between. The CDR3 totals 12 residues. The CDR3 bases are TGTGCCAGCAGCCCTAGATGGAATGAGCAGTTCTTC. This translates into CASSPRWNEQFF.

The genes are TRBV9 and TRBJ2-1, with 12 bases aligning to TRBD2. Germline lookup yields CDR1 SGDLS and CDR2 YYNGEE. V trimming: 0 bases; J trimming: 3 bases; junction bases outside the gene matches: 10. CDR3 length: 19 residues. In DNA form, the CDR3 reads TGTGCCAGCAGCGTAGACCGAGGACTAGCGGGGTCCCTCTACAATGAGCAGTTCTTC. This sequence encodes CASSVDRGLAGSLYNEQFF.

J is TRBJ2-3 and V is TRBV5-6; 9 positions match TRBD1. The V gene end was trimmed by 3 bases and the J gene end by 0 bases; junction bases not matched to a gene: 2. There are 15 residues in the CDR3. Germline V gives CDR1 SGHDT, CDR2 YYEEEE. CDR3 region: CASSSQGASTDTQYF. The CDR3 DNA follows: TGTGCCAGCAGCTCACAGGGGGCTAGCACAGATACGCAGTATTTT.

The chain links TRBV6-5 to TRBJ1-1; unclear D gene. The length of the CDR3 is 15 residues. Trimming shortened V by 6 bases and J by 0 bases, and 14 bases separated the two germline ends. CDR1 is MNHEY, CDR2 SVGAGI, per germline. The CDR3, as DNA: TGTGCCAGCAGCCCACCTAGGGTTCTGAACACTGAAGCTTTCTTT. This codes for CASSPPRVLNTEAFF.

The chain is built from TRBV4-1 and TRBJ1-1; D perhaps matches TRBD1 (5 bases). V dropped 4 bases and J dropped 6 bases, with 21 bases sitting between them. Germline V CDR1 and CDR2: MGHRA, YSYEKL. This CDR3 region has 16 residues. CDR3 loop: CASSRLPGPREPEAFF. DNA of the CDR3: TGCGCCAGCAGCCGATTACCGGGACCCAGGGAGCCTGAAGCTTTCTTT.

The count of this clone is one. The genes are TRBV6-5 and TRBJ1-2; no clear D. Germline assignment: CDR1 MNHEY and CDR2 SVGAGI. The V end was cut by 6 bases, the J end by 8 bases, with 16 bases between. The length of the CDR3 is 13 residues. Here the CDR3 reads CASSPGSGYGYTF. Here the CDR3 DNA reads TGTGCCAGCAGCCCCGGGTCGGGGTACGGCTACACCTTC.

The chain links TRBV5-1 to TRBJ2-3; D is possibly TRBD1 (6 bases). The CDR3 runs 15 residues. V was cut by 4 bases and J by 2 bases, with 14 bases left in between. Looked up from germline, CDR1 is SGHRS and CDR2 is YFSETQ. CDR3 protein: CASSEGGLVTDTQYF. DNA for the CDR3: TGCGCCAGCAGCGAAGGGGGTTTAGTCACAGATACGCAGTATTTT.

The chain joins TRBV6-6 to TRBJ1-1; D uncertain. CDR1 is MNHNY and CDR2 is SVGAGI in the germline V gene (reference sequence). Trimming shortened V by 6 bases and J by 0 bases, and 5 bases separated the two germline ends. The CDR3 is 12 residues long. The CDR3 DNA reads as TGTGCCAGCAGCCAGTTGAACACTGAAGCTTTCTTT. Protein product: CASSQLNTEAFF.

The chain recombines TRBV9 with TRBJ1-1, with 7 bases matching TRBD1. Germline V gene lookup returns CDR1 SGDLS and CDR2 YYNGEE. Unmatched junction bases numbered 5, after V lost 5 bases and J lost 7 bases. CDR3 size: 12 residues. The CDR3 DNA follows: TGTGCCAGCAGTACAAACAGGGGTGAAGCTTTCTTT. It encodes CASSTNRGEAFF.

In this sample, this clone turned up a few times. The V and J genes are TRBV7-6 and TRBJ1-5; D is uncertain. The CDR3 is 15 amino acids. The germline V and J ends were trimmed by 1 base and 9 bases, with 16 bases remaining between them. Germline CDR1 reads SGHVS; CDR2 reads FNYEAQ. The CDR3: CASSLGEIGLTPQHF. In DNA, the CDR3 is TGTGCCAGCAGCTTAGGGGAAATTGGGCTTACGCCCCAGCATTTT.